Following are 8 T cell receptor beta chains from one sample sequenced in a study of identical twins. TCRdb fed the 5' RACE reads into MiXCR, producing one record per CDR3 protein. This table holds hundreds of thousands of distinct CDR3 sequences, roughly an eighth found once. This same sample was also taken into another study, of yellow fever vaccine responses in identical twins.

The sample consisted of CD8+ T cells sorted from blood. The receptors here all came from a woman aged 18-29 years in good health.

There are many counts of this clonotype. The chain employs TRBV4-1 and TRBJ2-7; possibly TRBD2 for D (6 bases). Germline CDR1 MGHRA, CDR2 YSYEKL. The ends were cut back, 3 bases at V and 3 bases at J, with 15 bases in the middle. This CDR3 is 15 amino acids long. The CDR3 DNA reads TGCGCCAGCAGCCAGGTTACCGGGAGTGGCTACGAGCAGTACTTC. Its protein product is CASSQVTGSGYEQYF.

This clonotype has more than one count but fewer than ten. This chain joins TRBV5-4 and TRBJ2-5, with D unclear. CDR1 SGHNT and CDR2 YYREEE come from the germline V gene (reference sequence). The CDR3 is made up of 16 amino acids. Trimming shortened V by 1 base and J by 2 bases, and 15 bases separated the two germline ends. The CDR3 DNA is TGTGCCAGCAGCTTGTTGGGTGAGGATTTTCAAGAGACCCAGTACTTC. It is translated as CASSLLGEDFQETQYF. Filled out from reference TRBV5-4 and TRBJ2-5, the complete variable domain reads ETGVTQSPTHLIKTRGQQVTLRCSSQSGHNTVSWYQQALGQGPQFIFQYYREEENGRGNFPPRFSGLQFPNYSSELNVNALELDDSALYLCASSLLGEDFQETQYFGPGTRLLVL.

The CDR3 protein is CASSQEASGGASARTQYF. The CDR3 DNA reads as TGCGCCAGCAGCCAAGAGGCTAGCGGGGGGGCGTCAGCTAGGACCCAGTACTTC. The rearrangement links TRBV4-1 to TRBJ2-5, with 12 bases fitting TRBD2. Germline CDR1 reads MGHRA; CDR2 reads YSYEKL. CDR3 length equals 18 residues. Trimming at V came to 0 bases and at J to 7 bases, leaving 12 bases not matched to a gene.

The chain recombines TRBV10-2 with TRBJ2-3; D unresolved. The CDR3 has 14 amino acids. Germline V gives CDR1 WSHSY, CDR2 SAAADI. V was cut by 6 bases and J by 2 bases, with 12 bases left in between. The CDR3 DNA reads as TGCGCCAGCAGCCTGACCAAGCTCACAGATACGCAGTATTTT. It is translated as CASSLTKLTDTQYF.

This clonotype was recorded a few times. The chain joins TRBV7-9 to TRBJ2-7; no definite D call. The CDR3 has 12 amino acids. Deletions cut 7 bases from V and 4 bases from J, with 11 bases between. Germline assignment: CDR1 SEHNR and CDR2 FQNEAQ (reference sequence). The CDR3, as DNA: TGTGCCAGCACCTCCTTAACTTACGAGCAGTACTTC. It translates to CASTSLTYEQYF.

This clonotype was seen a handful of times. V usage is TRBV27 and J usage is TRBJ1-4; D perhaps matches TRBD1 (5 bases). Germline CDR1 and CDR2: MNHEY and SMNVEV (reference sequence). CDR3 size: 15 residues. Trimming shortened V by 1 base and J by 3 bases, and 9 bases separated the two germline ends. CDR3 in DNA: TGTGCCAGCAGTTTATTAGGGGCGTCTAATGAAAAACTGTTTTTT. Protein product: CASSLLGASNEKLFF.

V is TRBV4-2 and J is TRBJ2-3; 9 positions agree with TRBD2. CDR1 and CDR2 (germline): LGHNA, YNFKEQ. The V and J ends lost 2 bases and 3 bases, in that order; junction bases with no gene match: 6. The CDR3 loop spans 16 amino acids. The CDR3 sequence: CASSQSIAGVTDTQYF. The CDR3 region has the DNA TGTGCCAGCAGCCAATCTATAGCGGGGGTTACAGATACGCAGTATTTT.

This clonotype has more than one count but fewer than ten. This chain connects TRBV20-1 to TRBJ2-3; the D gene is possibly TRBD1 (6 bases). Trimming pared 8 bases from V and 7 bases from J, leaving 13 bases between. CDR1 is DFQATT, CDR2 SNEGSKA, per germline (reference sequence). The CDR3 loop spans 11 amino acids. The CDR3 here is CSPLGANTQYF. In nucleotides, the CDR3 is TGCAGTCCCCTGGGGGCCAATACGCAGTATTTT.